Shown below are 8 T cell receptor beta chains from a single sample sequenced in a study of long-term antiretroviral therapy in people with HIV. The libraries were made with immunoSEQ v3.0 at survey level. The assay was immunoSEQ multiplex PCR, and TCRdb's table has in-frame clones only and misses some. The sample consists of some 20,000 clones, approximately 86% of them appearing once. Sequenced here: unsorted PBMCs, sampled 0.5 years after starting antiretroviral therapy. The receptor source for this set is a man aged 40-49 years with HIV.

This clone was found a few times. V and J are TRBV21-1 and TRBJ1-1; the D segment call TRBD1 is taken from the table without a DNA check. TRBV21-1 is designated a pseudogene. This CDR3 contains 16 residues. The CDR3 is CASRVVVAGQNTEAFF. The CDR3 bases are TGTGCCAGCAGAGTCGTCGTGGCAGGGCAGAACACTGAAGCTTTCTTT.

V gene TRBV7-9 combines with J gene TRBJ2-6; no clear D. The CDR3 is 15 residues long. Trimming cost V 2 bases and J 7 bases, with 12 bases left between them. Looked up from germline, CDR1 is SEHNR and CDR2 is FQNEAQ (reference sequence). DNA of the CDR3: TGTGCCAGCAGCTTACCGGTTGTTCTCGCCAACGTCCTGACTTTC. Its protein is CASSLPVVLANVLTF.

The V call is TRBV5-1, the J call TRBJ1-3; no firm D call. The CDR3 loop spans 19 amino acids. V lost 4 bases and J lost 0, with 23 bases in between. Germline V lookup: CDR1 SGHRS, CDR2 YFSETQ. CDR3 residues: CASSTSDRQATTSGNTIYF. The CDR3 DNA reads as TGCGCCAGCAGCACTTCGGACCGGCAGGCGACTACCTCTGGAAACACCATATATTTT.

This chain uses TRBV6-1 with TRBJ2-6, with TRBD1 as a possible D gene (6 bases). V lost 3 bases to trimming and J lost 4 bases, with 7 bases between them. Germline lookup yields CDR1 MNHNS and CDR2 SASEGT. The CDR3 spans 14 residues. This CDR3 reads CASSDGTGANVLTF. DNA of the CDR3: TGTGCCAGCAGTGACGGGACAGGGGCCAACGTCCTGACTTTC.

The V and J genes are TRBV5-6 and TRBJ1-2; D gene unclear. Germline V gene data show CDR1 as SGHDT and CDR2 as YYEEEE. The V gene lost 9 bases and the J gene lost 0 bases, with 15 bases spanning the gap. The CDR3 extends over 14 amino acids. For the CDR3, the DNA is TGTGCCACCTCAACCGGGATCTCTAACTATGGCTACACCTTC. Translation gives CATSTGISNYGYTF.

This clone was seen a handful of times. CDR3 sequence (DNA): TGTGCCAGCAATCAGGGTTCCTACGAGCAGTACTTC. Encoded protein: CASNQGSYEQYF. The chain combines TRBV2 with TRBJ2-7; tentatively, D is TRBD1 (5 bases). V lost 7 bases and J 1 base, leaving 8 bases between the germline ends. CDR3 length: 12 amino acids. Looked up from germline, CDR1 is SNHLY and CDR2 is FYNNEI.

This chain joins TRBV5-4 and TRBJ2-2, with no clear D. Trimming took 5 bases from V and 5 from J, leaving 10 bases between them. The CDR3 loop spans 13 amino acids. Germline CDR1 and CDR2: SGHNT and YYREEE (reference sequence). In DNA, the CDR3 is TGTGCCAGCAGGCTCCAAGGAACCGGGGAGCTGTTTTTT. Translating gives CASRLQGTGELFF. Together with reference TRBV5-4 and TRBJ2-2, the CDR3 gives the full variable domain: ETGVTQSPTHLIKTRGQQVTLRCSSQSGHNTVSWYQQALGQGPQFIFQYYREEENGRGNFPPRFSGLQFPNYSSELNVNALELDDSALYLCASRLQGTGELFFGEGSRLTVL.

As to this clone: The junction departs from germline at one end; a sequencing error may be responsible. The V gene is TRBV7-7, the J gene TRBJ2-1; the D call may be TRBD1 or TRBD2 (5 bases each). CDR1 and CDR2 (germline): SSHAT, FNYEAQ (reference sequence). The CDR3 runs to 14 residues. CDR3 loop: CASSLGENSNEQFF. Written as DNA, the CDR3 is TGTGCTAGCAGCTTAGGGGAGAACTCCAATGAGCAGTTCTTC.